These 15 T cell receptor beta chains share one sample of origin, sequenced in a study of T cell responses to AZD1222 COVID-19 vaccine. Generated by immunoSEQ multiplex PCR, the TCRdb table keeps only in-frame clones and is missing some. The data contain about 99,000 clones, nearly 90% of them singletons. This material consisted of peripheral blood, taken on day 0 of AZD1222 vaccination. These TCRs come from an adult in good health.

In this sample, this clone turned up once. The rearrangement uses TRBV7-9 and TRBJ1-4, with D possibly matching TRBD1 (5 bases). The CDR3 consists of 15 residues. Per the germline V gene, CDR1 is SEHNR and CDR2 is FQNEAQ (reference sequence). Deletions cut 4 bases from V and 4 bases from J, with 13 bases between. DNA for the CDR3: TGTGCCAGCAGCTACCGAGCGGGGGGTAATGAAAAACTGTTTTTT. Amino acids: CASSYRAGGNEKLFF.

V and J are TRBV10-3 and TRBJ1-1; 7 nucleotides line up with TRBD1. The germline V gene has CDR1 ENHRY and CDR2 SYGVKD. This CDR3 comprises 16 residues. With V trimmed by 6 bases and J by 1 base, 11 bases remained unmatched. The CDR3: CAIRGNTGVGNTEAFF. The CDR3 bases are TGTGCCATCAGAGGTAATACAGGGGTTGGGAACACTGAAGCTTTCTTT.

This rearrangement joins TRBV29-1 to TRBJ2-5; the match to TRBD1 covers 9 bases. Losses at the gene ends were 6 bases for V and 5 bases for J; bases not matched to a gene: 7. Looked up from germline, CDR1 is SQVTM and CDR2 is ANQGSEA. This CDR3 has 13 amino acids. CDR3 residues: CSVDTGGYETQYF. The CDR3 DNA sequence: TGCAGCGTCGACACAGGGGGCTATGAGACCCAGTACTTC.

The J gene is TRBJ2-7, the V gene TRBV18; 11 positions match TRBD1. The V gene end was trimmed by 2 bases and the J gene end by 3 bases; junction bases not matched to a gene: 3. Germline CDR1 is KGHSH and CDR2 is LQKENI. This CDR3 is built from 15 residues. In DNA form, the CDR3 reads TGTGCCAGCTCACCAGCTGGGACAGGGGGCTACGAGCAGTACTTC. Translated, it gives CASSPAGTGGYEQYF.

This sequence joins TRBV12-3 or TRBV12-4 and TRBJ1-2, with unresolved D. Trimming stripped 3 bases from V and 8 bases from J, with 10 bases between. The CDR3 covers 12 residues. The CDR3 here is CASSFLVSGYTF. CDR3 DNA sequence: TGTGCCAGCAGTTTCTTAGTTTCGGGCTACACCTTC.

The gene calls are TRBV7-9 and TRBJ1-5; D gene ambiguous. The germline V gene encodes CDR1 SEHNR and CDR2 FQNEAQ (reference sequence). Trimming pared 4 bases from V and 0 bases from J, leaving 10 bases between. The CDR3 sequence is 15 residues long. CDR3: CASSSGVNSNQPQHF. Written as DNA, the CDR3 is TGTGCCAGCAGCTCCGGGGTTAATAGCAATCAGCCCCAGCATTTT.

The chain links TRBV18 to TRBJ1-3; no clear D. V was clipped by 7 bases and J by 1 base, with 11 bases between them. This CDR3 contains 14 residues. CDR1 and CDR2 from the germline V gene are KGHSH and LQKENI. The CDR3: CASFPQQSGNTIYF. CDR3 nucleotides: TGTGCCAGCTTCCCCCAGCAGTCTGGAAACACCATATATTTT.

The chain recombines TRBV4-3 with TRBJ1-6; the D gene is possibly TRBD1 (5 bases). The CDR3 is 15 residues long. V gave up 1 base and J gave up 7 bases, with 11 bases separating them. Germline V gene data show CDR1 as LGHNA and CDR2 as YSLEER. The CDR3 DNA is TGCGCCAGCAGCCAAGGTTGGGGGAGAAATTCACCCCTCCACTTT. Protein sequence: CASSQGWGRNSPLHF.

The gene calls are TRBV7-8 and TRBJ2-7, with a weak D call TRBD1 (5 bases). Germline V CDR1 and CDR2: SGHVS, FQNEAQ. The CDR3 runs to 15 residues. V lost 1 base and J 0 bases, leaving 10 bases between the germline ends. The DNA of the CDR3 is TGTGCCAGCAGCTTAGGTTGGCAGGGCTCCTACGAGCAGTACTTC. Translating gives CASSLGWQGSYEQYF.

The chain recombines TRBV10-3 with TRBJ2-3; TRBD2 agrees at 9 bases. The CDR3 consists of 16 residues. Trimming cost V 4 bases and J 4 bases; bases outside gene matches: 9. The germline gives CDR1 ENHRY, CDR2 SYGVKD. This CDR3 is CAISAPAGGPPDTQYF. The CDR3 coding sequence is TGTGCCATCAGTGCCCCGGCGGGAGGGCCCCCAGATACGCAGTATTTT.

The chain links TRBV11-2 to TRBJ1-4, with D perhaps matching TRBD1 (6 bases). The CDR3 length is 17 residues. From germline, CDR1 is SGHAT and CDR2 FQNNGV. Trimming shortened V by 1 base and J by 6 bases, and 18 bases separated the two germline ends. The CDR3: CASSLGRGVKRDEKLFF. The DNA for the CDR3 is TGTGCCAGCAGCTTAGGAAGGGGGGTTAAACGGGATGAAAAACTGTTTTTT.

This chain links TRBV19 with TRBJ1-2; 8 nucleotides line up with TRBD1. Trimming cost V 3 bases and J 0 bases; bases outside gene matches: 9. The germline V gene encodes CDR1 LNHDA and CDR2 SQIVND (reference sequence). This CDR3 spans 17 amino acids. CDR3 DNA sequence: TGTGCCAGTAGTATGAGCAGGGGGCTCGGAGCTAACTATGGCTACACCTTC. This sequence encodes CASSMSRGLGANYGYTF.

Only one count was recorded for this clone. The chain has TRBV27 and TRBJ2-7; 8 bases are shared with TRBD2. CDR3 length: 14 amino acids. The V and J ends lost 5 bases and 0 bases, in that order; junction bases with no gene match: 3. Germline V lookup: CDR1 MNHEY, CDR2 SMNVEV (reference sequence). The CDR3 DNA reads TGTGCCAGCAGTCTCCGGGAGGGCTCCTACGAGCAGTACTTC. Amino acids: CASSLREGSYEQYF.

V gene TRBV5-5 combines with J gene TRBJ1-3; D remains ambiguous. V was shortened by 1 base and J by 0 bases, with 14 bases between the two germline ends. Germline assignment: CDR1 SGHKS and CDR2 YYEKEE (reference sequence). The CDR3 loop spans 17 amino acids. The DNA for the CDR3 is TGTGCCAGCAGCTTGTGGTTTGAGGAATCCTCTGGAAACACCATATATTTT. Amino acid sequence: CASSLWFEESSGNTIYF.

This rearrangement joins TRBV7-2 to TRBJ2-1; D not resolved. CDR3 length equals 13 residues. Trimming stripped 0 bases from V and 5 bases from J, with 5 bases between. Germline values: CDR1 SGHTA, CDR2 FQGNSA. CDR3 loop: CASSLARDNEQFF. For the CDR3, the DNA is TGTGCCAGCAGCTTAGCCCGGGACAATGAGCAGTTCTTC.